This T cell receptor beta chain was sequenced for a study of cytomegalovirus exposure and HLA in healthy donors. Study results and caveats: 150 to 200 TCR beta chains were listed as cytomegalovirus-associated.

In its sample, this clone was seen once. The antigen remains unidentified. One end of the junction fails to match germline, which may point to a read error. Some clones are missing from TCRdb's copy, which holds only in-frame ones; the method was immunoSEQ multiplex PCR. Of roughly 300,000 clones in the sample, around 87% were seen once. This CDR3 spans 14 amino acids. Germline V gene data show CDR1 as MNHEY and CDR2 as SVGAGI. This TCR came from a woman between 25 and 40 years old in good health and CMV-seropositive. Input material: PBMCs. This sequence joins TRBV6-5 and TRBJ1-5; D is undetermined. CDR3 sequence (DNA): TGTGCCAGCAATTACATCGACGGCAATCAGCCCCAGCATTTT. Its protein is CASNYIDGNQPQHF.